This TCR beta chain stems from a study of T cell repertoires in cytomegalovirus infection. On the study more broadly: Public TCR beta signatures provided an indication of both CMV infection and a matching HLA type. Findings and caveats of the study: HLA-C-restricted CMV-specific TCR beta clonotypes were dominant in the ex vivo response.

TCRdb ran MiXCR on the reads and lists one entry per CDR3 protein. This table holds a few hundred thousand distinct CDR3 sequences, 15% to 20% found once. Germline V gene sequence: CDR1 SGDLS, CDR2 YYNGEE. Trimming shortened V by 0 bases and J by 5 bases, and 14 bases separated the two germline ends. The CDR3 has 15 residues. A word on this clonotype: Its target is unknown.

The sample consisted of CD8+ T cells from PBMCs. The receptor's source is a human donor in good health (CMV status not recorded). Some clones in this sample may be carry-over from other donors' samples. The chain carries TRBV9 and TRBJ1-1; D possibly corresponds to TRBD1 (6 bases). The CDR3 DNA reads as TGTGCCAGCAGCGTAGTAGCAGGGGAGGATACTGAAGCTTTCTTT. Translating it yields CASSVVAGEDTEAFF.